Presented here are 22 T cell receptor beta chains from one specimen sequenced in a study of T-cell reconstitution after alpha-beta-depleted transplantation in children. Library preparation (for TCRbeta) was performed with unique molecular identifiers. One entry per CDR3 protein results from TCRdb running MiXCR on the PCR reads. The sample lists about 640,000 distinct CDR3 sequences, over 10% occurring once. The sequenced sample was PBMCs, mostly from graft donor cells, obtained 360 days after TCRalphabeta/CD19-depleted stem cell transplant. The receptors derive from a male patient younger than 18 who had a stem cell transplant for acute myeloid leukemia, so the T cells may come from the graft donor.

This clonotype was seen more than once but under ten times. J is TRBJ2-2 and V is TRBV27; 7 nucleotides line up with TRBD2. Germline V gives CDR1 MNHEY, CDR2 SMNVEV (reference sequence). J was trimmed by 4 bases and V by 6 bases; bases with no gene match: 5. This CDR3 is 14 amino acids long. CDR3 DNA: TGTGCCAGCAGCCTACTAGCGTCCACCGGGGAGCTGTTTTTT. Protein: CASSLLASTGELFF.

This clonotype was recorded many times. The CDR3 sequence: CASSLVVRGGITDTQYF. CDR3 DNA sequence: TGTGCCAGCAGCTTAGTAGTCAGGGGGGGGATCACAGATACGCAGTATTTT. V gene TRBV7-8 combines with J gene TRBJ2-3, with D tentatively TRBD1 or TRBD2 (7 bases each). The ends were cut back, 1 base at V and 2 bases at J, with 16 bases in the middle. This CDR3 spans 17 amino acids. Germline loops: CDR1 SGHVS, CDR2 FQNEAQ.

This clonotype was counted at least ten times. This chain links TRBV20-1 with TRBJ2-3, with 11 bases that match TRBD2. Germline trimming cut 7 bases from V and 5 bases from J; bases unmatched to any gene: 5. Germline loops: CDR1 DFQATT, CDR2 SNEGSKA (reference sequence). This CDR3 has 13 amino acids. CDR3 DNA sequence: TGCAGTGGTTGGCTAGCGGGAGGAGATACGCAGTATTTT. Translated, it gives CSGWLAGGDTQYF.

This clonotype was counted between two and nine times. The chain recombines TRBV29-1 with TRBJ2-1; 13 positions match TRBD2. The CDR3 contains 14 residues. V lost 6 bases to trimming and J lost 6 bases; unmatched junction nucleotides: 5. Germline V CDR1 and CDR2: SQVTM, ANQGSEA. The CDR3 sequence: CSVRGLAGPNEQFF. The CDR3 DNA sequence: TGCAGCGTGAGGGGACTAGCGGGACCCAATGAGCAGTTCTTC.

The chain has TRBV20-1 and TRBJ2-3, with 12 bases fitting TRBD2. This CDR3 has 14 residues. Trimming cost V 6 bases and J 2 bases; bases outside gene matches: 3. CDR1 is DFQATT and CDR2 is SNEGSKA in the germline V gene (reference sequence). The CDR3 region is CSARTSGDTDTQYF. CDR3 DNA sequence: TGCAGTGCGAGGACTAGCGGGGACACAGATACGCAGTATTTT.

The chain is built from TRBV4-3 and TRBJ2-3, with 7 bases identical to TRBD2. V was pared by 1 base and J by 4 bases, with 5 bases of the junction left unmatched. Germline CDR1 LGHNA, CDR2 YSLEER. CDR3 length: 15 amino acids. The CDR3 nucleotides read TGCGCCAGCAGCCAAGGTGGGAGGGAGGCAGATACGCAGTATTTT. Translation: CASSQGGREADTQYF.

This clonotype was seen a few times. This rearrangement joins TRBV5-6 to TRBJ2-5; 14 bases agree with TRBD2. The germline V gene has CDR1 SGHDT and CDR2 YYEEEE. After removal of 4 bases from V and 6 bases from J, the junction contained 11 bases not matched to a gene. CDR3 length equals 17 residues. The CDR3 here is CASSKPGLAGAGQTQYF. CDR3 coding DNA: TGTGCCAGCAGCAAACCGGGACTAGCGGGAGCCGGTCAGACCCAGTACTTC.

This chain joins TRBV10-3 and TRBJ2-1; 10 nucleotides align to TRBD2. The V gene end was trimmed by 3 bases and the J gene end by 11 bases; junction bases not matched to a gene: 13. Per the germline V gene, CDR1 is ENHRY and CDR2 is SYGVKD. The CDR3 is 16 amino acids. CDR3 bases: TGTGCCATCAGTGAAGGGTGGGCTAGCGGGAGATCAAAGCAGTTCTTC. This translates into CAISEGWASGRSKQFF.

In DNA, the CDR3 is TGTGCCAGCAGCTTAGATGGGGGGCGTGGGGATACGCAGTATTTT. It specifies CASSLDGGRGDTQYF. This rearrangement joins TRBV7-2 to TRBJ2-3; D could derive from TRBD1 or TRBD2 (6 bases each). The germline V gene has CDR1 SGHTA and CDR2 FQGNSA. This CDR3 comprises 15 residues. The ends were cut back, 1 base at V and 6 bases at J, with 14 bases in the middle.

The chain employs TRBV5-1 and TRBJ2-2; 7 nucleotides agree with TRBD2. The CDR3 has 15 amino acids. After removal of 3 bases from V and 4 bases from J, the junction contained 6 bases not matched to a gene. Looked up from germline, CDR1 is SGHRS and CDR2 is YFSETQ. The CDR3 reads CASSSGGSGTGELFF. CDR3 in DNA: TGCGCCAGCAGCTCCGGGGGGAGTGGCACCGGGGAGCTGTTTTTT. Filled out from reference TRBV5-1 and TRBJ2-2, the complete variable domain reads KAGVTQTPRYLIKTRGQQVTLSCSPISGHRSVSWYQQTPGQGLQFLFEYFSETQRNKGNFPGRFSGRQFSNSRSEMNVSTLELGDSALYLCASSSGGSGTGELFFGEGSRLTVL.

This clonotype has a count of ten or more. This chain uses TRBV6-5 with TRBJ2-6, with a possible D match to TRBD1 (5 bases). This CDR3 has 17 amino acids. Trimming left V 4 bases short and J 2 bases short, with 15 bases between. CDR1 MNHEY and CDR2 SVGAGI come from the germline V gene. This CDR3 is CASSSYARVAGANVLTF. CDR3 nucleotides: TGTGCCAGCAGTTCATATGCCAGGGTTGCTGGGGCCAACGTCCTGACTTTC.

This rearrangement joins TRBV28 to TRBJ2-3; TRBD1 or TRBD2 may be the D gene (6 bases each). There are 18 residues in the CDR3. Looked up from germline, CDR1 is MDHEN and CDR2 is SYDVKM. The V and J ends lost 4 bases and 1 base respectively, with 21 bases between them. In DNA, the CDR3 is TGTGCCAGCAGTTCGTGGGCCTCTAGGGGGGCGGGCACAGATACGCAGTATTTT. Amino acid sequence: CASSSWASRGAGTDTQYF.

The chain joins TRBV20-1 to TRBJ2-4; D may be TRBD1 (7 bases). Per the germline V gene, CDR1 is DFQATT and CDR2 is SNEGSKA (reference sequence). The CDR3 spans 15 residues. Trimming cost V 5 bases and J 0 bases, with 14 bases left between them. CDR3 nucleotides: TGCAGTGCTGAGCAGGGGGGACTAGCCAAAAACATTCAGTACTTC. It specifies CSAEQGGLAKNIQYF.

This chain joins TRBV12-3 or TRBV12-4 and TRBJ2-4; a weak D match, TRBD2 (5 bases). Trimming shortened V by 5 bases and J by 4 bases, and 15 bases separated the two germline ends. The CDR3 has 15 residues. CDR3 sequence reads: CASSPDPGYKNIQYF. The CDR3 region has the DNA TGTGCCAGCAGTCCTGACCCGGGGTATAAAAACATTCAGTACTTC.

This clonotype was observed at least ten times. The chain is built from TRBV5-1 and TRBJ2-1, with D possibly matching TRBD2 (5 bases). The CDR3 is 13 residues long. Germline V gene lookup returns CDR1 SGHRS and CDR2 YFSETQ. V lost 0 bases to trimming and J lost 5 bases, with 6 bases between them. CDR3 nucleotides: TGCGCCAGCAGCTTGGCCGGGGACAATGAGCAGTTCTTC. This codes for CASSLAGDNEQFF.

The chain recombines TRBV5-1 with TRBJ2-7; 9 bases match TRBD2. Losses at the gene ends were 5 bases for V and 2 bases for J; bases not matched to a gene: 11. CDR1 and CDR2 from the germline V gene are SGHRS and YFSETQ. The CDR3 has 16 amino acids. Here the CDR3 DNA reads TGCGCCAGCAGTAGGGCGGGAGGGCTGAGGACCTACGAGCAGTACTTC. Amino acid sequence: CASSRAGGLRTYEQYF.

The chain has TRBV15 and TRBJ2-7, with D hard to call. Germline CDR1 is LNHNV and CDR2 is YYDKDF (reference sequence). V was trimmed by 1 base and J by 6 bases, leaving 10 bases between them. CDR3 length: 13 amino acids. The CDR3 loop reads CATSRVRLGEQYF. CDR3 coding DNA: TGTGCCACCAGCAGAGTTCGATTGGGCGAGCAGTACTTC.

The chain carries TRBV12-3 or TRBV12-4 and TRBJ1-1; the D gene is possibly TRBD1 (6 bases). The ends were cut back, 4 bases at V and 1 base at J, with 16 bases in the middle. The CDR3 length is 16 residues. CDR3 region: CASSSLPGHSNTEAFF. The DNA for the CDR3 is TGTGCCAGCAGTTCCCTACCGGGACACTCGAACACTGAAGCTTTCTTT.

The chain links TRBV28 to TRBJ2-7, with D maybe TRBD2 (6 bases). This CDR3 is 14 amino acids long. The germline V and J ends were trimmed by 3 bases and 8 bases, with 17 bases remaining between them. Germline V gene data show CDR1 as MDHEN and CDR2 as SYDVKM. DNA of the CDR3: TGTGCCAGCAGTTTTAGCGCGGGGCCCGGGAAGCAGTACTTC. It encodes CASSFSAGPGKQYF.

V usage is TRBV9 and J usage is TRBJ2-7; TRBD2 matches 8 bases. CDR1 and CDR2 from the germline V gene are SGDLS and YYNGEE. This CDR3 is 13 amino acids long. With V trimmed by 4 bases and J by 5 bases, 5 bases remained unmatched. CDR3 protein: CASSPEREHEQYF. As DNA, the CDR3 is TGTGCCAGCAGCCCCGAGCGGGAGCACGAGCAGTACTTC.

This chain uses TRBV10-3 with TRBJ2-7, with 9 bases matching TRBD2. The V gene's germline CDR1 is ENHRY and CDR2 SYGVKD. V shed 4 bases, J shed 1 base, and the junction held 2 bases outside the gene matches. This CDR3 has 14 residues. The CDR3 DNA is TGTGCCATCAGTGGACTAGCGGAATCCTACGAGCAGTACTTC. Its translation: CAISGLAESYEQYF.

This clonotype was counted between two and nine times. The CDR3 DNA reads TGTGCTAGTGGTTTGGGGTTTGCGGCAGATACGCAGTATTTT. Translated, it gives CASGLGFAADTQYF. This chain uses TRBV12-5 with TRBJ2-3; D remains ambiguous. Trimming cost V 1 base and J 4 bases, with 9 bases left between them. There are 14 residues in the CDR3. CDR1 LGHNT and CDR2 FRNRAP come from the germline V gene. Drawing the rest from reference TRBV12-5 and TRBJ2-3, the complete variable domain is DARVTQTPRHKVTEMGQEVTMRCQPILGHNTVFWYRQTMMQGLELLAYFRNRAPLDDSGMPKDRFSAEMPDATLATLKIQPSEPRDSAVYFCASGLGFAADTQYFGPGTRLTVL.